Each of the 16 T cell receptor beta chains below was sequenced from the same sample in a study of T cells after yellow fever vaccination. MiXCR was run by TCRdb on the 5' RACE reads, yielding one entry per CDR3 protein. The table records some 200,000 distinct CDR3 sequences, approximately 3.3% of them present only once. The material was CD4+ T cells sorted from PBMCs, obtained 10 days after the yellow fever booster vaccination. The receptors shown here come from a man aged 18 to 30 who received the YFV17D yellow fever vaccine.

Many counts were recorded for this clonotype. The chain recombines TRBV11-2 with TRBJ1-1, with D uncertain. The V end was cut by 2 bases, the J end by 5 bases, with 12 bases between. The CDR3 consists of 14 residues. Germline lookup yields CDR1 SGHAT and CDR2 FQNNGV. CDR3 nucleotide sequence: TGTGCCAGCAGCTTAATAATGCAGAGGACTGAAGCTTTCTTT. Translation gives CASSLIMQRTEAFF.

The J gene is TRBJ2-7, the V gene TRBV7-9; TRBD2 aligns across 9 bases. V lost 0 bases to trimming and J lost 7 bases; unmatched junction nucleotides: 4. Germline V gene data show CDR1 as SEHNR and CDR2 as FQNEAQ (reference sequence). This CDR3 is built from 14 residues. The CDR3 loop reads CASSLAGLAGEQYF. DNA for the CDR3: TGTGCCAGCAGCTTAGCAGGCCTAGCGGGAGAGCAGTACTTC.

This chain joins TRBV5-1 and TRBJ2-5; TRBD2 matches 14 bases. Germline values: CDR1 SGHRS, CDR2 YFSETQ. CDR3 length: 19 residues. Trimming at V came to 3 bases and at J to 4 bases, leaving 14 bases not matched to a gene. The CDR3 here is CASSWGLPGLAGVIETQYF. For the CDR3, the DNA is TGCGCCAGCAGCTGGGGCCTACCGGGACTAGCGGGGGTCATAGAGACCCAGTACTTC.

This clonotype was seen only a few times. The chain combines TRBV5-4 with TRBJ1-1; D remains unclear. Germline V gene sequence: CDR1 SGHNT, CDR2 YYREEE (reference sequence). V lost 4 bases and J 6 bases, leaving 13 bases between the germline ends. There are 13 residues in the CDR3. As DNA, the CDR3 is TGTGCCAGCAGCCCAGAACCGATAGCTGAAGCTTTCTTT. Residues: CASSPEPIAEAFF.

V and J are TRBV7-2 and TRBJ1-2, with TRBD1 identical over 8 bases. CDR1 and CDR2 from the germline V gene are SGHTA and FQGNSA. CDR3 length equals 16 residues. Trimming at V came to 4 bases and at J to 6 bases, leaving 13 bases not matched to a gene. CDR3 amino acids: CASSSRPGQGQNGYTF. Written as DNA, the CDR3 is TGTGCCAGCAGCTCCCGCCCCGGACAGGGTCAAAATGGCTACACCTTC.

The genes are TRBV20-1 and TRBJ1-2, with TRBD1 as a possible D gene (6 bases). This CDR3 contains 15 residues. V lost 0 bases and J 4 bases, leaving 15 bases between the germline ends. CDR1 and CDR2 from the germline V gene are DFQATT and SNEGSKA (reference sequence). In DNA form, the CDR3 reads TGCAGTGCTAGAGATCCGGGGACATCGGTCTATGGCTACACCTTC. This codes for CSARDPGTSVYGYTF.

This clonotype was seen at least ten times. The chain is built from TRBV5-1 and TRBJ2-5; D remains unclear. From germline, CDR1 is SGHRS and CDR2 YFSETQ. V lost 0 bases to trimming and J lost 2 bases, with 11 bases between them. CDR3 length equals 15 residues. CDR3 bases: TGCGCCAGCAGCTTGGCCGTTGGACCTCAAGAGACCCAGTACTTC. Protein: CASSLAVGPQETQYF.

The table lists this clonotype with many counts. The chain uses TRBV9 and TRBJ2-5; TRBD2 aligns across 7 bases. Germline assignment: CDR1 SGDLS and CDR2 YYNGEE. The junction had 2 bases not matched to a gene; V was cut back by 3 bases and J by 3 bases. This CDR3 comprises 13 residues. DNA of the CDR3: TGTGCCAGCAGCGGTGGGGGGGAAGAGACCCAGTACTTC. It specifies CASSGGGEETQYF.

This clonotype was observed many times. The chain carries TRBV7-2 and TRBJ2-1; D not resolved. Germline V gives CDR1 SGHTA, CDR2 FQGNSA. The CDR3 runs 16 residues. V lost 1 base to trimming and J lost 0 bases, with 10 bases between them. CDR3: CASSLDPVSSYNEQFF. CDR3 nucleotides: TGTGCCAGCAGCTTAGATCCAGTGAGCTCCTACAATGAGCAGTTCTTC.

The chain recombines TRBV7-9 with TRBJ2-5; D may be TRBD2 (5 bases). The germline gives CDR1 SEHNR, CDR2 FQNEAQ (reference sequence). Trimming pared 5 bases from V and 1 base from J, leaving 14 bases between. The CDR3 runs 15 residues. In DNA, the CDR3 is TGTGCCAGCAGCCTACTCGGACTTCCCCAAGAGACCCAGTACTTC. Encoded protein: CASSLLGLPQETQYF.

This clonotype was detected many times. The rearrangement uses TRBV18 and TRBJ2-2, with TRBD1 matching 7 bases. From germline, CDR1 is KGHSH and CDR2 LQKENI. V shed 3 bases, J shed 1 base, and the junction held 2 bases outside the gene matches. The CDR3 sequence is 15 residues long. CDR3 region: CASSPGDRNTGELFF. In DNA, the CDR3 is TGTGCCAGCTCACCGGGGGACAGGAACACCGGGGAGCTGTTTTTT.

This chain links TRBV7-2 with TRBJ2-1; 9 nucleotides match TRBD1. Germline V gene sequence: CDR1 SGHTA, CDR2 FQGNSA. The trim removed 3 bases at V and 8 bases at J, leaving 8 bases unmatched. The CDR3 runs 15 residues. The CDR3 DNA reads TGTGCCAGCAGCTTCCACAGGGGGCCGTACGATGAGCAGTTCTTC. Its translation is CASSFHRGPYDEQFF.

This clonotype appeared a few times. The CDR3 region has the DNA TGTGCCAGCAGCTTGTGGGTGTCTCAAGGAACAGATACGCAGTATTTT. It is translated as CASSLWVSQGTDTQYF. The rearrangement uses TRBV5-6 and TRBJ2-3; D is unresolved. This CDR3 spans 16 amino acids. Germline lookup yields CDR1 SGHDT and CDR2 YYEEEE. The V end lost 1 base, the J end lost 3 bases, and 15 bases lay between the germline ends.

This clonotype was seen ten or more times. The chain has TRBV7-9 and TRBJ1-2; TRBD1 matches 11 bases. Germline values: CDR1 SEHNR, CDR2 FQNEAQ (reference sequence). After removal of 3 bases from V and 6 bases from J, the junction contained 3 bases not matched to a gene. The length of the CDR3 is 14 residues. DNA for the CDR3: TGTGCCAGCAGCTTCGGACAGGGGGCCGATGGCTACACCTTC. Translation gives CASSFGQGADGYTF.

This clonotype occurred many times. V gene TRBV30 combines with J gene TRBJ1-1; possibly TRBD1 for D (5 bases). Germline V gene lookup returns CDR1 GTSNPN and CDR2 SVGIG (reference sequence). This CDR3 is 14 amino acids long. In DNA, the CDR3 is TGTGCTCAGGACGTCTCAGGGAAACACACTGAAGCTTTCTTT. It translates to CAQDVSGKHTEAFF.

This clonotype was found many times. The chain carries TRBV7-2 and TRBJ1-2; 11 bases are shared with TRBD1. The junction had 1 base not matched to a gene; V was cut back by 3 bases and J by 4 bases. Germline V lookup: CDR1 SGHTA, CDR2 FQGNSA. This CDR3 is built from 14 residues. The CDR3 loop reads CASSFGTGGYGYTF. The DNA for the CDR3 is TGTGCCAGCAGCTTCGGGACAGGGGGCTATGGCTACACCTTC.